This T cell receptor beta chain originates from a study of blood T cell repertoires in COVID-19. As for the study in general: Acute-phase and convalescent COVID-19 samples originated in the United States, Italy and Spain. From T cells, B-cell-depleted T cells, or PBMCs came the material, which was cDNA or gDNA.

Germline V gene sequence: CDR1 MRHNA, CDR2 SNTAGT. Trimming cost V 4 bases and J 6 bases, with 13 bases left between them. The CDR3 is 13 amino acids. Original processing notes: Reference gene primers were amplified, and this amplification served to estimate nucleated cell counts. Profiled with immunoSEQ multiplex PCR; TCRdb holds only in-frame clones, not every one. D and trimming were read from the DNA, whereas the V and J calls and clone size are those reported in that table. The sample lists 300,000 to 400,000 clones; approximately 88% were seen once. The sequenced sample consisted of peripheral blood. The V call is TRBV6-4, the J call TRBJ2-7, with D perhaps matching TRBD2 (5 bases). The clonotype comes from a woman aged 45-60 years with active or convalescent COVID-19. CDR3 amino acids: CASSVDRGFEQYF. In DNA, the CDR3 is TGTGCCAGCAGTGTGGACCGGGGTTTCGAGCAGTACTTC.